This T cell receptor beta chain was identified in a study of blood T cell repertoires in COVID-19. Study-level information: Nucleic acid was either cDNA or gDNA, and it came from T cells, B-cell-depleted T cells, or PBMCs.

The V segment lost 6 bases and the J segment 1 base; nucleotides outside the gene matches: 3. This CDR3 region has 13 residues. Germline assignment: CDR1 SGHDT and CDR2 YYEEEE. Participants had their cohort set by participant-reported clinical history. Sequencing used immunoSEQ multiplex PCR; TCRdb keeps in-frame clones, though not all of them. Among approximately 400,000 clones listed, 88% were seen once. The chain links TRBV5-6 to TRBJ2-7; 8 bases map to TRBD1. The sample consisted of PBMCs or T cells enriched from blood (not recorded which). This TCR derives from a woman aged 18 to 35 who had recovered from COVID-19. CDR3 bases: TGTGCCAGCATCCGACAGGGGTCCTACGAGCAGTACTTC. Protein: CASIRQGSYEQYF.